The clone carrying this T cell receptor beta chain has a handful of counts. Its antigen remains unknown. Amplification yielded TCR beta CDR3 regions, with RNA transcripts as the source. The HTBI primer set was used in a first-round RT-PCR of the TCR CDR3. TCRdb reprocessed the multiplex PCR reads with MiXCR, giving one entry per CDR3 protein. There are around 450,000 distinct CDR3 sequences in the sample; less than 20% occur only once, and almost 8% lies in the top ten. The sample comes from a study of T cells in Graves' hyperthyroidism and ophthalmopathy. Researchers defined stable Graves' hyperthyroidism as no ophthalmopathy progression within 18 months. Patients showing uncontrolled infection, other autoimmune disease, pregnancy or lactation were ineligible. The study, taken as a whole, reports: Blood also contained most expanded thyroid clonotypes above 0.001. Classification by a 13 V-J model distinguished ophthalmopathy from stable hyperthyroidism.

Sequencing was done on a sample of blood. The clonotype originates from a woman aged 18-29 years with Graves' hyperthyroidism.

This CDR3 is CASSYQTDSGNTIYF. In DNA form, the CDR3 reads TGTGCCAGCAGCTACCAAACGGACTCTGGAAACACCATATATTTT. V usage is TRBV7-6 and J usage is TRBJ1-3; D not certain. Germline V gene data show CDR1 as SGHVS and CDR2 as FNYEAQ. This CDR3 has 15 amino acids. Trimming shortened V by 4 bases and J by 0 bases, and 10 bases separated the two germline ends.